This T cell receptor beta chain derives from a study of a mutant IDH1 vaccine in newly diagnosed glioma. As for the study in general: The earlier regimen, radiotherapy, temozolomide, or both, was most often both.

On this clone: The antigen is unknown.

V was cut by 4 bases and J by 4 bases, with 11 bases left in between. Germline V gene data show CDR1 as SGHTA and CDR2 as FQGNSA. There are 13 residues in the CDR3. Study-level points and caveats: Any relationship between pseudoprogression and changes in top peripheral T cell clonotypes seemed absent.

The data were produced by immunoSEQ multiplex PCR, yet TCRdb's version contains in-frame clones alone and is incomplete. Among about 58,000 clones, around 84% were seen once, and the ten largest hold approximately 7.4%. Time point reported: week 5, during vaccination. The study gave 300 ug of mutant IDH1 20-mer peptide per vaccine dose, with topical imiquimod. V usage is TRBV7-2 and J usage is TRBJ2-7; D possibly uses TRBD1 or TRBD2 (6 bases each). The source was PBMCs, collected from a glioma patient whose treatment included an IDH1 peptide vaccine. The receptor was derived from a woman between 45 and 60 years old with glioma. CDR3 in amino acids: CASSYRGDYEQYF. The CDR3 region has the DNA TGTGCCAGCAGCTATAGGGGGGATTACGAGCAGTACTTC.